This passage covers 6 T cell receptor beta chains from one sample sequenced in a study of T cells in Graves' hyperthyroidism and ophthalmopathy. Researchers amplified the TCR beta CDR3 regions from RNA transcripts. The HTBI primer set drove a first-round RT-PCR of the TCR CDR3. Using its own MiXCR run on the multiplex PCR reads, TCRdb lists one record per CDR3 protein. Of more than 300,000 distinct CDR3 sequences in the sample, 13% are singletons; the top ten hold around a tenth. Sequenced input: blood. These TCRs come from a woman aged 18-30 years with Graves' hyperthyroidism.

This clonotype was picked up many times. The chain employs TRBV6-2 or TRBV6-3 and TRBJ2-1, with unresolved D. The CDR3 sequence is 11 residues long. The germline gives CDR1 MNHEY, CDR2 SVGEGT. Trimming shortened V by 2 bases and J by 9 bases, and 5 bases separated the two germline ends. CDR3 residues: CASSYPSEQFF. The CDR3 bases are TGTGCCAGCAGTTACCCGTCTGAGCAGTTCTTC.

This clonotype was counted at least ten times. The chain joins TRBV5-6 to TRBJ1-1, with D uncertain. Per germline, CDR1 SGHDT and CDR2 YYEEEE. V dropped 4 bases and J dropped 6 bases, with 16 bases sitting between them. The CDR3 runs 14 residues. The CDR3 loop is CASSVTDILAEAFF. The CDR3, as DNA: TGTGCCAGCAGCGTAACCGACATCCTTGCTGAAGCTTTCTTT.

This clonotype came up a few times. CDR3 residues: CASSQGSLGRLSDTQYF. The CDR3 DNA reads as TGCGCCAGCAGCCAAGGGTCATTGGGACGTCTATCAGATACGCAGTATTTT. The chain employs TRBV4-1 and TRBJ2-3; TRBD1 or TRBD2 may be the D gene (5 bases each). CDR1 is MGHRA, CDR2 YSYEKL, per germline. V gave up 1 base and J gave up 4 bases, with 18 bases separating them. This CDR3 is built from 17 residues.

This clonotype was seen more than once but under ten times. The chain carries TRBV10-3 and TRBJ1-1, with D unclear. From germline, CDR1 is ENHRY and CDR2 SYGVKD. The ends were cut back, 6 bases at V and 1 base at J, with 6 bases in the middle. CDR3 length equals 12 residues. The CDR3 loop reads CAIRTENTEAFF. CDR3 nucleotide sequence: TGTGCCATCAGGACGGAGAACACTGAAGCTTTCTTT.

The chain joins TRBV6-1 to TRBJ1-2; D perhaps matches TRBD1 (5 bases). The V gene's germline CDR1 is MNHNS and CDR2 SASEGT. This CDR3 is 14 amino acids long. Trimming left V 2 bases short and J 8 bases short, with 15 bases between. The CDR3 reads CASSESGDLGGYTF. The CDR3 DNA reads TGTGCCAGCAGTGAATCCGGGGACCTCGGAGGCTACACCTTC.

On this clonotype itself: The junction shows a germline mismatch at one end, possibly a read error. The rearrangement joins TRBV12-3 or TRBV12-4 to TRBJ1-1; the D is unclear. The CDR3 spans 14 residues. The CDR3, as DNA: TGTGTCAGCAGTTTGGGAGGGTTGAACACTGAAGCTTTCTTT. Protein product: CVSSLGGLNTEAFF.